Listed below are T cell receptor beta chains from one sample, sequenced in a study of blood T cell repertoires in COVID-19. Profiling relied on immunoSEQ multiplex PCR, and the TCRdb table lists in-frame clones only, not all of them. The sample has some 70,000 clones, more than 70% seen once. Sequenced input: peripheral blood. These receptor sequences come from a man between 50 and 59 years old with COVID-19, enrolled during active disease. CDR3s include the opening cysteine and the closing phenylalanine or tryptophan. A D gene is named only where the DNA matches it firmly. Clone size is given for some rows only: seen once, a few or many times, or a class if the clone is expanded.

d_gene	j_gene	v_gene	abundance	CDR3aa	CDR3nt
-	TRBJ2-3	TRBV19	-	CASRLAATDTQYF	TGTGCCAGTAGGCTAGCCGCCACAGATACGCAGTATTTT
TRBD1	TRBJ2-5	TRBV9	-	CASSDGTAQETQYF	TGTGCCAGCAGCGACGGGACAGCTCAAGAGACCCAGTACTTC
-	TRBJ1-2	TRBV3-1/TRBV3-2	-	CASSQVQGGYTF	TGTGCCAGCAGCCAGGTCCAGGGTGGCTACACCTTC
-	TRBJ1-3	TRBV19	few	CASSITGRANYGNTIYF	TGTGCCAGTAGTATTACGGGCAGGGCGAATTACGGAAACACCATATATTTT
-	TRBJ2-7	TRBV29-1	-	CSLLTGETRYEQYF	TGCAGCCTTCTCACGGGGGAGACTCGCTACGAGCAGTACTTC
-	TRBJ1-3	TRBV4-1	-	CASSQVWDTGNTIYF	TGCGCCAGCAGCCAAGTCTGGGACACGGGAAACACCATATATTTT
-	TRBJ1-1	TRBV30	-	CAWSVQLNTEAFF	TGTGCCTGGAGTGTACAGCTGAACACTGAAGCTTTCTTT
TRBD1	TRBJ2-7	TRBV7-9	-	CASSFGPGQGTYEQYF	TGTGCCAGCAGCTTTGGACCGGGACAGGGAACCTACGAGCAGTACTTC
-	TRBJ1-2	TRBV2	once	CASCRDILYGYTF	TGTGCCAGCTGCCGGGACATCCTCTATGGCTACACCTTC
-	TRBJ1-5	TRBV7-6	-	CASSPSSNQPQHF	TGTGCCAGCAGCCCGTCCAGCAATCAGCCCCAGCATTTT
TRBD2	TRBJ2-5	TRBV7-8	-	CASSWISGRAGETQYF	TGTGCCAGCAGTTGGATAAGCGGGAGGGCCGGGGAGACCCAGTACTTC
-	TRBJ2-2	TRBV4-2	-	CASSQGAEHTGELFF	TGTGCCAGCAGCCAAGGCGCGGAGCACACCGGGGAGCTGTTTTTT
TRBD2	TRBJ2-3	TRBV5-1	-	CASTRGDSNTDTQYF	TGCGCCTCCACTCGGGGGGACTCAAACACAGATACGCAGTATTTT
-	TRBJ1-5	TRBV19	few	CASSIVSVGGNQPQHF	TGTGCCAGTAGTATAGTTTCGGTTGGTGGCAATCAGCCCCAGCATTTT
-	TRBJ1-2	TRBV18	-	CASSPQQGDYGYTF	TGTGCCAGCTCACCACAACAAGGGGACTATGGCTACACCTTC
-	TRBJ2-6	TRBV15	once	CATSRQPTGPSGANVLTF	TGTGCCACCAGCAGACAACCCACAGGCCCCTCTGGGGCCAACGTCCTGACTTTC
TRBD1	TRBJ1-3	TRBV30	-	CAWKMTGAGGNTIYF	TGTGCCTGGAAGATGACAGGGGCAGGGGGAAACACCATATATTTT
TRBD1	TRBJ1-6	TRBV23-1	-	CANGQGGNNSPLHF	TGCGCCAACGGACAGGGTGGAAATAATTCACCCCTCCACTTT
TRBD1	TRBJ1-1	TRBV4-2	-	CASSQDLGGGKAFF	TGTGCCAGCAGCCAAGATCTTGGAGGGGGCAAAGCTTTCTTT
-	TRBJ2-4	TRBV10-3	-	CAISESGTNIQYF	TGTGCCATCAGTGAGTCTGGCACAAACATTCAGTACTTC
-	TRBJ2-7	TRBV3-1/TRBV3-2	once	CASSFRAGRPEQYF	TGTGCCAGCAGCTTCCGGGCGGGAAGGCCCGAGCAGTACTTC
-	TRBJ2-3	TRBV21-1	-	CASSKRVLAGGPWSTDTQYF	TGTGCCAGCAGCAAAAGAGTACTAGCGGGAGGGCCGTGGAGCACAGATACGCAGTATTTT
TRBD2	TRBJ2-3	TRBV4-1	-	CASSQGGGLYF	TGCGCCAGCAGCCAAGGCGGGGGGCTGTATTTT
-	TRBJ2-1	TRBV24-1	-	CATSDPGRGDNEQFF	TGTGCCACCAGTGATCCGGGCCGGGGAGACAATGAGCAGTTCTTC
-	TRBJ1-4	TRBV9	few	CASSVAGAAEKLFF	TGTGCCAGCAGCGTAGCTGGGGCAGCTGAAAAACTGTTTTTT
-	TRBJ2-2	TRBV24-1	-	CATSSGRLGTGELFF	TGTGCCACCAGTTCGGGGAGGCTAGGCACCGGGGAGCTGTTTTTT
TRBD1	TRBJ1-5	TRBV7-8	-	CASHPGQPNQPQHF	TGTGCCAGCCACCCGGGACAGCCCAATCAGCCCCAGCATTTT
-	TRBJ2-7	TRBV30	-	CAWSDYYEQYF	TGTGCCTGGAGTGACTACTACGAGCAGTACTTC
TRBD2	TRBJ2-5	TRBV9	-	CASSPETGGGETQYF	TGTGCCAGCAGCCCGGAGACGGGAGGCGGGGAGACCCAGTACTTC
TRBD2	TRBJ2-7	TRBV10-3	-	CAISDRTSGSQEQYF	TGTGCCATCAGTGACCGGACTAGCGGGAGCCAAGAGCAGTACTTC
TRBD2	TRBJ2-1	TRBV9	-	CASSVASGSSNEQFF	TGTGCCAGCAGCGTAGCTAGCGGGAGCAGCAATGAGCAGTTCTTC
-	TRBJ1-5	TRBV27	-	CASSRIGQRNQPQHF	TGTGCCAGCAGCCGAATCGGACAGCGGAATCAGCCCCAGCATTTT
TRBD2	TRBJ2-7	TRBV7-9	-	CASSLSGSYEQYF	TGTGCCAGCAGTCTCAGCGGGAGTTACGAGCAGTACTTC
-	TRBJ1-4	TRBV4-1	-	CASSQDLAVRREKLFF	TGCGCCAGCAGCCAAGATCTAGCGGTCCGACGGGAAAAACTGTTTTTT
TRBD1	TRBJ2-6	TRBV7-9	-	CASSLWDRESGANVLTF	TGTGCCAGCAGCTTATGGGACAGGGAGTCTGGGGCCAACGTCCTGACTTTC
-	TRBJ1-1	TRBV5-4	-	CASSLSGLSTEAFF	TGTGCCAGCAGCTTATCAGGGTTGAGCACTGAAGCTTTCTTT
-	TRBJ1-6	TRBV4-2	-	CASSQSGVSPLHF	TGTGCCAGCAGCCAATCGGGGGTTTCACCCCTCCACTTT
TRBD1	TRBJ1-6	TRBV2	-	CASNRDRGRTPLHF	TGTGCCAGCAATCGGGACAGGGGGCGGACACCCCTCCACTTT
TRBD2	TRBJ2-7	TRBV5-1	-	CASSLVAGGLSYEQYF	TGCGCCAGCAGCTTAGTGGCGGGGGGCTTGTCCTACGAGCAGTACTTC